Listed below are T cell receptor beta chains from one sample, sequenced in a study of blood T cell repertoires in COVID-19. The repertoire was sequenced with immunoSEQ multiplex PCR; TCRdb's copy has only in-frame clones and lacks some. The sample has approximately 120,000 clones, about 79% seen once. Sample: peripheral blood. The receptors were sampled from a man between 35 and 55 years old with active or convalescent COVID-19. CDR3s include the opening cysteine and the closing phenylalanine or tryptophan. A D gene is named only where the DNA matches it firmly. Clone size appears in some rows only: once, few, many, or a class for an expanded clone.

V: TRBV6-8
D: TRBD2
size: -
J: TRBJ2-3
length: 16
CDR3: CASSYSRLAGTDTQYF
DNA: TGTGCCAGCAGTTACTCGAGACTAGCGGGCACAGATACGCAGTATTTT

V: TRBV7-3
D: -
size: once
J: TRBJ2-1
length: 15
CDR3: CASSLRYNSYNEQFF
DNA: TGTGCCAGCAGCTTAAGATACAATTCCTACAATGAGCAGTTCTTC

V: TRBV5-4
D: TRBD2
size: -
J: TRBJ2-3
length: 18
CDR3: CASSDGRGLAGNTDTQYF
DNA: TGTGCCAGCAGCGACGGTAGGGGACTAGCGGGGAACACAGATACGCAGTATTTT

V: TRBV11-3
D: -
size: once
J: TRBJ2-3
length: 15
CDR3: CASSLGGGDSNTQYF
DNA: TGTGCCAGCAGCTTAGGTGGGGGCGATTCGAATACGCAGTATTTT

V: TRBV4-2
D: -
size: -
J: TRBJ1-4
length: 13
CDR3: CASSQDSDEKLFF
DNA: TGTGCCAGCAGCCAAGATAGCGATGAAAAACTGTTTTTT

V: TRBV2
D: TRBD1
size: -
J: TRBJ1-5
length: 15
CDR3: CASTSDRQSNQPQHF
DNA: TGTGCCAGCACCTCGGACAGGCAGAGCAATCAGCCCCAGCATTTT

V: TRBV5-6
D: TRBD1
size: -
J: TRBJ2-1
length: 15
CDR3: CASSLVGQAIYEQFF
DNA: TGTGCCAGCAGCTTGGTGGGACAGGCAATCTATGAGCAGTTCTTC

V: TRBV12-5
D: -
size: -
J: TRBJ1-5
length: 13
CDR3: CASGFGRNQPQHF
DNA: TGTGCTAGTGGTTTTGGGCGCAATCAGCCCCAGCATTTT

V: TRBV30
D: TRBD1
size: -
J: TRBJ1-2
length: 13
CDR3: CAWRGQGLGGYTF
DNA: TGTGCCTGGAGGGGACAGGGCCTTGGTGGCTACACCTTC

V: TRBV28
D: TRBD1
size: -
J: TRBJ1-2
length: 17
CDR3: CASSTSGGALYGYGYTF
DNA: TGTGCCAGCAGTACCTCAGGGGGCGCATTATATGGCTATGGCTACACCTTC

V: TRBV7-2
D: -
size: -
J: TRBJ1-1
length: 14
CDR3: CASSPDGGGTEAFF
DNA: TGTGCCAGCAGCCCCGACGGGGGGGGGACTGAAGCTTTCTTT

V: TRBV6-1
D: -
size: -
J: TRBJ2-5
length: 13
CDR3: CASSENRAETQYF
DNA: TGTGCCAGCAGTGAAAACAGGGCGGAGACCCAGTACTTC

V: TRBV2
D: -
size: -
J: TRBJ2-1
length: 13
CDR3: CASTTGNSNEQFF
DNA: TGTGCCAGTACGACCGGGAACAGCAATGAGCAGTTCTTC

V: TRBV24-1
D: -
size: -
J: TRBJ2-7
length: 12
CDR3: CATSEDSYEQYF
DNA: TGTGCCACCAGCGAGGATTCCTACGAGCAGTACTTC

V: TRBV6-2/TRBV6-3
D: -
size: -
J: TRBJ2-3
length: 14
CDR3: CASSRTSNTDTQYF
DNA: TGTGCCAGCAGCCGAACTTCTAACACAGATACGCAGTATTTT

V: TRBV28
D: TRBD1
size: -
J: TRBJ1-2
length: 17
CDR3: CASSSPIGTGGRYGYTF
DNA: TGTGCCAGCAGTTCGCCGATCGGGACAGGGGGCCGCTATGGCTACACCTTC

V: TRBV19
D: TRBD1
size: few
J: TRBJ1-5
length: 14
CDR3: CASSAKTGSAPQHF
DNA: TGTGCCAGTAGTGCCAAGACAGGGTCCGCGCCCCAGCATTTT

V: TRBV2
D: -
size: -
J: TRBJ2-3
length: 12
CDR3: CATPRSGDTQYF
DNA: TGTGCCACCCCCCGATCCGGAGATACGCAGTATTTT

V: TRBV5-4
D: TRBD1
size: -
J: TRBJ1-6
length: 14
CDR3: CASSPGTGNSPLHF
DNA: TGTGCCAGCAGCCCCGGGACAGGGAATTCACCCCTCCACTTT

V: TRBV4-3
D: -
size: once
J: TRBJ2-6
length: 18
CDR3: CASSQTRAPISGANVLTF
DNA: TGCGCCAGCAGCCAGACCAGGGCGCCAATATCTGGGGCCAACGTCCTGACTTTC

V: TRBV4-2
D: -
size: few
J: TRBJ2-3
length: 17
CDR3: CASSRTAGWGGGDTQYF
DNA: TGTGCCAGCAGCCGGACAGCGGGATGGGGGGGAGGAGATACGCAGTATTTT

V: TRBV14
D: -
size: few
J: TRBJ1-6
length: 15
CDR3: CASSQERGFRSPLHF
DNA: TGTGCCAGCAGCCAAGAGAGAGGGTTTCGGTCACCCCTCCACTTT

V: TRBV11-1
D: -
size: -
J: TRBJ1-1
length: 14
CDR3: CASRPGPSGTEAFF
DNA: TGTGCCAGCAGGCCGGGTCCGTCCGGCACTGAAGCTTTCTTT

V: TRBV2
D: TRBD1
size: few
J: TRBJ1-2
length: 15
CDR3: CASTLTGTANYGYTF
DNA: TGTGCCAGCACCCTCACAGGGACAGCTAACTATGGCTACACCTTC

V: TRBV7-6
D: TRBD1
size: -
J: TRBJ1-3
length: 14
CDR3: CASSSYRGGNTIYF
DNA: TGTGCCAGCAGCTCTTACAGGGGGGGAAACACCATATATTTT

V: TRBV11-2
D: -
size: few
J: TRBJ1-3
length: 14
CDR3: CAIARGFPGNTIYF
DNA: TGTGCCATAGCACGGGGATTCCCGGGAAACACCATATATTTT

V: TRBV2
D: TRBD1
size: -
J: TRBJ1-2
length: 12
CDR3: CASSETGLGYTF
DNA: TGTGCCAGCAGTGAGACAGGGCTTGGCTACACCTTC

V: TRBV14
D: TRBD2
size: -
J: TRBJ2-7
length: 18
CDR3: CASSQDSTSGRYPYEQYF
DNA: TGTGCCAGCAGCCAAGACTCTACTAGCGGGAGATATCCCTACGAGCAGTACTTC

V: TRBV28
D: -
size: -
J: TRBJ1-2
length: 14
CDR3: CASIPGVGNYGYTF
DNA: TGTGCCAGCATCCCAGGGGTGGGTAACTATGGCTACACCTTC

V: TRBV9
D: -
size: -
J: TRBJ2-7
length: 12
CDR3: CASSGGSYEQYF
DNA: TGTGCCAGCAGCGGAGGGTCCTACGAGCAGTACTTC

V: TRBV11-2
D: -
size: -
J: TRBJ1-1
length: 14
CDR3: CASSLGEGVSEAFF
DNA: TGTGCCAGCAGCTTAGGCGAAGGGGTCTCTGAAGCTTTCTTT

V: TRBV12-3/TRBV12-4
D: -
size: -
J: TRBJ1-1
length: 13
CDR3: CASSWFSGTEAFF
DNA: TGTGCCAGCAGCTGGTTCTCCGGCACTGAAGCTTTCTTT

V: TRBV18
D: -
size: -
J: TRBJ1-2
length: 12
CDR3: CASSPSRDGYTF
DNA: TGTGCCAGCTCACCAAGTCGGGATGGCTACACCTTC

V: TRBV5-4
D: TRBD1
size: -
J: TRBJ1-4
length: 15
CDR3: CASSPGQGGREKLFF
DNA: TGTGCCAGCAGTCCCGGACAGGGTGGTCGAGAAAAACTGTTTTTT

V: TRBV5-5
D: -
size: -
J: TRBJ1-2
length: 15
CDR3: CASSFGQPKHYGYTF
DNA: TGTGCCAGCAGCTTCGGACAGCCAAAGCACTATGGCTACACCTTC

V: TRBV30
D: TRBD1
size: -
J: TRBJ2-7
length: 11
CDR3: CALTGNYEQYF
DNA: TGTGCCTTGACAGGGAACTACGAGCAGTACTTC

V: TRBV12-3/TRBV12-4
D: -
size: -
J: TRBJ1-1
length: 12
CDR3: CASSRRDTEAFF
DNA: TGTGCCAGCAGCCGCCGAGATACTGAAGCTTTCTTT

V: TRBV11-2
D: -
size: -
J: TRBJ2-5
length: 12
CDR3: CASSYGVETQYF
DNA: TGTGCCAGCAGCTACGGTGTAGAGACCCAGTACTTC

V: TRBV6-1
D: TRBD1
size: -
J: TRBJ2-5
length: 16
CDR3: CASSEIGQGMGETQYF
DNA: TGTGCCAGCAGTGAAATCGGACAGGGGATGGGAGAGACCCAGTACTTC

V: TRBV27
D: -
size: -
J: TRBJ1-5
length: 14
CDR3: CASSFRGSNQPQHF
DNA: TGTGCCAGCAGTTTCAGGGGTAGCAATCAGCCCCAGCATTTT

V: TRBV14
D: TRBD1
size: -
J: TRBJ1-2
length: 15
CDR3: CASSPWTGAVYGYTF
DNA: TGTGCCAGCAGTCCTTGGACAGGGGCAGTATATGGCTACACCTTC

V: TRBV5-4
D: -
size: -
J: TRBJ2-1
length: 12
CDR3: CASTPRGGEQFF
DNA: TGTGCCAGCACCCCAAGGGGGGGAGAGCAGTTCTTC

V: TRBV28
D: TRBD2
size: -
J: TRBJ2-1
length: 15
CDR3: CASSLELAGPNEQFF
DNA: TGTGCCAGCAGTTTAGAACTAGCGGGGCCCAATGAGCAGTTCTTC

V: TRBV27
D: -
size: -
J: TRBJ2-4
length: 13
CDR3: CASSPSAKNIQYF
DNA: TGTGCCAGCAGTCCTTCCGCCAAAAACATTCAGTACTTC

V: TRBV19
D: TRBD1
size: -
J: TRBJ1-1
length: 13
CDR3: CASSDRGGRRAFF
DNA: TGTGCCAGCTCAGACAGGGGCGGTCGAAGGGCTTTCTTT

V: TRBV5-1
D: TRBD1
size: -
J: TRBJ1-3
length: 17
CDR3: CASSSVPGQGTGNTIYF
DNA: TGCGCCAGCAGCTCAGTCCCGGGACAGGGTACTGGAAACACCATATATTTT

V: TRBV19
D: -
size: -
J: TRBJ1-1
length: 13
CDR3: CASSTSRETEAFF
DNA: TGTGCCAGTAGTACCTCACGGGAAACTGAAGCTTTCTTT

V: TRBV28
D: -
size: -
J: TRBJ2-7
length: 14
CDR3: CASSVQSVPYEQYF
DNA: TGTGCCAGCAGTGTCCAATCAGTTCCCTACGAGCAGTACTTC

V: TRBV11-3
D: -
size: -
J: TRBJ1-1
length: 12
CDR3: CASNRGNTEAFF
DNA: TGTGCCAGCAATCGAGGGAACACTGAAGCTTTCTTT